The 14 T cell receptor beta chains presented below share a single source sample, sequenced in a study of T-cell memory formation after mild COVID-19. TCRdb processed the 5' RACE reads anew with MiXCR; each CDR3 protein has one entry. The table lists some 600,000 distinct CDR3 sequences, around 16% of them singletons. Sequenced: PBMCs or a T cell subset sorted from them (not recorded which). All receptors derive from an adult woman who had mild COVID-19 (a few samples of this study predate the infection). Cell type and time point are not known.

This clonotype has only a few counts. The chain joins TRBV5-1 to TRBJ2-2; 7 bases fit TRBD2. This CDR3 has 18 amino acids. The V and J ends lost 4 bases and 0 bases, in that order; junction bases with no gene match: 12. Germline CDR1 is SGHRS and CDR2 is YFSETQ. CDR3 in DNA: TGCGCCAGCAGCCGAGAAGCGGGGCATATCGCGAACACCGGGGAGCTGTTTTTT. This codes for CASSREAGHIANTGELFF.

The V call is TRBV7-9, the J call TRBJ1-1, with D uncertain. Germline V gene data show CDR1 as SEHNR and CDR2 as FQNEAQ (reference sequence). V was clipped by 5 bases and J by 0 bases, with 19 bases between them. The CDR3 contains 17 residues. The CDR3 sequence is CASSPPPFSDVNTEAFF. CDR3 bases: TGTGCCAGCAGCCCCCCCCCATTTTCGGACGTGAACACTGAAGCTTTCTTT. The variable domain in full, completed from reference TRBV7-9 and TRBJ1-1, reads DTGVSQNPRHKITKRGQNVTFRCDPISEHNRLYWYRQTLGQGPEFLTYFQNEAQLEKSRLLSDRFSAERPKGSFSTLEIQRTEQGDSAMYLCASSPPPFSDVNTEAFFGQGTRLTVV.

The table lists this clonotype with a few counts. J is TRBJ2-7 and V is TRBV19, with a weak D call TRBD2 (6 bases). The CDR3 spans 13 residues. Trimming left V 5 bases short and J 5 bases short, with 13 bases between. Germline assignment: CDR1 LNHDA and CDR2 SQIVND (reference sequence). CDR3 DNA sequence: TGTGCCAGTAGTTTCAGACAGCGGGACGAGCAGTACTTC. Translation gives CASSFRQRDEQYF. Together with reference TRBV19 and TRBJ2-7, the CDR3 gives the full variable domain: DGGITQSPKYLFRKEGQNVTLSCEQNLNHDAMYWYRQDPGQGLRLIYYSQIVNDFQKGDIAEGYSVSREKKESFPLTVTSAQKNPTAFYLCASSFRQRDEQYFGPGTRLTVT.

The chain recombines TRBV19 with TRBJ2-1, with D perhaps TRBD1 or TRBD2 (5 bases each). The CDR3 has 14 residues. CDR1 LNHDA and CDR2 SQIVND come from the germline V gene (reference sequence). The V end was cut by 7 bases, the J end by 4 bases, with 14 bases between. This CDR3 is CASKEGLLYNEQFF. The CDR3 nucleotides read TGTGCCAGTAAAGAGGGGTTGCTTTACAATGAGCAGTTCTTC.

This clonotype has more than one count but fewer than ten. The V call is TRBV12-3 or TRBV12-4, the J call TRBJ2-1; TRBD2 matches at 8 bases. The V segment lost 5 bases and the J segment 8 bases; nucleotides outside the gene matches: 11. CDR3 length: 15 residues. CDR3 sequence reads: CASSESGGPGDEQFF. CDR3 sequence (DNA): TGTGCCAGCAGTGAATCGGGAGGGCCGGGGGATGAGCAGTTCTTC.

V is TRBV5-5 and J is TRBJ1-2; D may be TRBD1 (6 bases). CDR1 and CDR2 (germline): SGHKS, YYEKEE (reference sequence). CDR3 length: 15 amino acids. V was trimmed by 4 bases and J by 4 bases, leaving 17 bases between them. DNA for the CDR3: TGTGCCAGCAGCCCCAACGGGGGGCAACTCTATGGCTACACCTTC. Translation gives CASSPNGGQLYGYTF.

In its sample, this clonotype was seen many times. The rearrangement uses TRBV11-1 and TRBJ2-2; TRBD1 is a possible D gene (6 bases). The V end lost 5 bases, the J end lost 5 bases, and 6 bases lay between the germline ends. This CDR3 has 12 amino acids. Germline-derived CDR1 and CDR2 are SGHAT and FQDESV (reference sequence). The CDR3 protein is CASSQGTGELFF. Written as DNA, the CDR3 is TGTGCCAGCAGCCAGGGGACCGGGGAGCTGTTTTTT.

This clonotype was seen more than once but under ten times. The J gene is TRBJ2-5, the V gene TRBV12-3 or TRBV12-4, with 7 bases aligning to TRBD1. The CDR3 consists of 14 residues. V lost 6 bases to trimming and J lost 5 bases; unmatched junction nucleotides: 9. CDR3 sequence reads: CASSPTGADETQYF. The DNA of the CDR3 is TGTGCCAGCAGCCCCACAGGGGCCGACGAGACCCAGTACTTC.

This chain joins TRBV6-2 or TRBV6-3 and TRBJ2-7; 10 nucleotides align to TRBD2. Germline CDR1 MNHEY, CDR2 SVGEGT. V lost 6 bases and J lost 1; bases outside the gene matches: 6. The CDR3 consists of 15 residues. The CDR3 here is CASRGSSGSSYEQYF. CDR3 nucleotide sequence: TGTGCCAGCAGGGGATCTAGCGGGAGTTCCTACGAGCAGTACTTC.

This clonotype was counted only a few times. J is TRBJ2-3 and V is TRBV11-2; D unresolved. Per the germline V gene, CDR1 is SGHAT and CDR2 is FQNNGV. The CDR3 is 15 amino acids. The V end was cut by 4 bases, the J end by 2 bases, with 13 bases between. The CDR3 loop reads CASSSHPSLTDTQYF. The CDR3, as DNA: TGTGCCAGCAGCTCCCACCCGTCACTCACAGATACGCAGTATTTT.

The CDR3 sequence: CASSQEGIYGYTF. The CDR3 DNA reads TGTGCCAGCAGCCAAGAGGGGATCTATGGCTACACCTTC. V and J are TRBV3-1 and TRBJ1-2; D remains unclear. This CDR3 contains 13 residues. Germline lookup yields CDR1 LGHDT and CDR2 YNNKEL (reference sequence). Trimming stripped 0 bases from V and 4 bases from J, with 6 bases between.

The chain links TRBV11-3 to TRBJ2-7; possible D gene TRBD2, 6 bases. The CDR3 is 14 amino acids. V was clipped by 2 bases and J by 3 bases, with 11 bases between them. The germline V gene encodes CDR1 SGHNT and CDR2 YENEEA. In nucleotides, the CDR3 is TGTGCCAGCAGCTTAATGGAGGGACGCTACGAGCAGTACTTC. It codes for CASSLMEGRYEQYF.

V and J are TRBV12-3 or TRBV12-4 and TRBJ2-7, with a tentative D call TRBD1 (5 bases). Trimming left V 1 base short and J 4 bases short, with 17 bases between. There are 16 residues in the CDR3. In DNA, the CDR3 is TGTGCCAGCAGTTTAGATACAGGAGCGACGTGGTACGAGCAGTACTTC. Its protein product is CASSLDTGATWYEQYF.

This clonotype was observed a handful of times. The CDR3 DNA sequence: TGTGCCAGCAGCAAGAGGACTGCTGACTATAACTATGGCTACACCTTC. Translated, it gives CASSKRTADYNYGYTF. The chain recombines TRBV6-1 with TRBJ1-2; D is unresolved. The length of the CDR3 is 16 residues. V lost 6 bases and J lost 1, with 18 bases in between. Germline CDR1 reads MNHNS; CDR2 reads SASEGT.